The source of this T cell receptor (beta chain) is a study of T cell responses to AZD1222 COVID-19 vaccine. Broader study findings: Nearly half of spike-specific TCRs reportedly target variant regions that are unmutated in the B.1.351 and B.1.1.7 variants.

The protocol was immunoSEQ multiplex PCR, while the TCRdb copy is restricted to in-frame clones and leaves out a portion. The sample holds more than 90,000 clones, around 88% seen once. V was pared by 10 bases and J by 0 bases, with 13 bases between. CDR3 size: 14 residues. The germline V gene has CDR1 MNHEY and CDR2 SMNVEV (reference sequence). Concerning this clone: Its antigen is not identified.

Pooling was applied to second doses at about 4 or about 12 weeks. The sequenced sample was peripheral blood, obtained 28 days after the second AZD1222 dose. The chain links TRBV27 to TRBJ2-1; D gene unclear. The receptor's source is an adult who received the AZD1222 COVID-19 vaccine. The CDR3 bases are TGTGCCACGTGGGGTGGCGGCTCCTACAATGAGCAGTTCTTC. This translates into CATWGGGSYNEQFF.